This T cell receptor beta chain was recovered during a study of blood T cell repertoires in COVID-19. Study information: T cells, B-cell-depleted T cells, or PBMCs provided the cDNA or gDNA that served as material.

This table comes from immunoSEQ multiplex PCR, and its TCRdb copy is limited to in-frame clones, with some not included. The sample lists about 26,000 clones; approximately 81% were seen once. Germline CDR1 and CDR2: MNHEY and SMNVEV (reference sequence). The CDR3 length is 15 residues. Trimming shortened V by 6 bases and J by 3 bases, and 16 bases separated the two germline ends. This clone was found once. The sequence was obtained from a man between 50 and 59 years old with active or convalescent COVID-19. The chain is built from TRBV27 and TRBJ2-3; D may be TRBD2 (5 bases). The sequenced material came from peripheral blood. CDR3 DNA sequence: TGTGCCAGCAGATGGACTCCTCTACGAACAGATACGCAGTATTTT. Its translation: CASRWTPLRTDTQYF.